This T cell receptor beta chain was captured in a study of regulatory T cells in long-lasting Graves disease. Whole-study context: Prior antithyroid drug treatment in newly diagnosed Graves' patients lasted under 3 months. Overall study findings and caveats: Analysis covered peripheral blood alone, not thyroid tissue.

The TCR beta library used iRepertoire HTBI primers with Arm-PCR amplification of CDR3. Via MiXCR, TCRdb re-called the multiplex PCR reads, giving one row per CDR3 protein. The sample holds around 500,000 distinct CDR3 sequences; approximately 16% are singletons and the top ten take 25%. This clonotype showed up many times. Its matching antigen is unknown. The time point denotes: newly diagnosed GD, antithyroid drugs for less than 3 months. From PBMCs, RNA was extracted and then used to make the TCR library. American Thyroid Association guidelines defined Graves' disease diagnosis. V gave up 9 bases and J gave up 5 bases, with 17 bases separating them. CDR3 size: 14 residues. Per germline, CDR1 SNHLY and CDR2 FYNNEI. The sample also formed part of further work on T cells in Graves' hyperthyroidism and ophthalmopathy. That work states: Using the HTBI primer set, a first-round RT-PCR was run on the TCR CDR3.

This chain uses TRBV2 with TRBJ2-1; D is perhaps TRBD1 (6 bases). Sequencing was performed on peripheral blood mononuclear cells (PBMCs), taken at new diagnosis, from a patient treated with antithyroid drugs. The sequence came from a woman aged 35-65 years with Graves disease. The CDR3 nucleotides are TGTGCCAGTGAGCAGGGGCTCCCTAACAATGAGCAGTTCTTC. Its protein product is CASEQGLPNNEQFF.